Included here is one T cell receptor (beta chain) sequence, with context. No antigen is known for it. V was cut by 3 bases and J by 4 bases, with 14 bases left in between. The CDR3 runs 15 residues. CDR1 is SGHKS, CDR2 YYEKEE, per germline (reference sequence). One entry per CDR3 protein, called by TCRdb with MiXCR from the RT-PCR reads. Altogether 600,000 to 850,000 distinct CDR3 sequences are present, approximately 14% being singletons, with the ten largest covering 7.6%. This entry belongs to a study of response to subunit inactivated influenza vaccine. Study outcomes and limitations: Researchers suggested that each seasonal influenza vaccination recruits few new T cells.

The sequencing here drew on PBMCs from blood, taken less than 15 days before vaccination. The chain uses TRBV5-5 and TRBJ1-5, with D possibly matching TRBD1 (6 bases). This TCR came from a man aged 45 to 65 who received an inactivated influenza vaccine. CDR3 residues: CASSWGQGPNQPQHF. The CDR3 DNA follows: TGTGCCAGCAGCTGGGGTCAGGGGCCAAATCAGCCCCAGCATTTT.